This record looks at one T cell receptor (beta chain) sequence and its context. The TCRbeta library incorporated unique molecular identifiers. TCRdb redid the calling of the PCR reads with MiXCR, one entry per CDR3 protein. Of 500,000 or so distinct CDR3 sequences listed, about 33% are singletons. This CDR3 contains 13 residues. Germline CDR1 is LNHNV and CDR2 is YYDKDF (reference sequence). The V and J ends lost 1 base and 6 bases respectively, with 6 bases between them. This entry is derived from a study of T-cell reconstitution after alpha-beta-depleted transplantation in children. The chain is built from TRBV15 and TRBJ2-2, with unresolved D. The sequences come from PBMCs from the stem cell graft donor, collected from the stem cell graft. This clonotype was obtained from a human donor who donated a stem cell graft to a child with aplastic anemia. The CDR3 nucleotides are TGTGCCACCAGCAGAGGCCCCCCCGGGGAGCTGTTTTTT. Its protein is CATSRGPPGELFF.